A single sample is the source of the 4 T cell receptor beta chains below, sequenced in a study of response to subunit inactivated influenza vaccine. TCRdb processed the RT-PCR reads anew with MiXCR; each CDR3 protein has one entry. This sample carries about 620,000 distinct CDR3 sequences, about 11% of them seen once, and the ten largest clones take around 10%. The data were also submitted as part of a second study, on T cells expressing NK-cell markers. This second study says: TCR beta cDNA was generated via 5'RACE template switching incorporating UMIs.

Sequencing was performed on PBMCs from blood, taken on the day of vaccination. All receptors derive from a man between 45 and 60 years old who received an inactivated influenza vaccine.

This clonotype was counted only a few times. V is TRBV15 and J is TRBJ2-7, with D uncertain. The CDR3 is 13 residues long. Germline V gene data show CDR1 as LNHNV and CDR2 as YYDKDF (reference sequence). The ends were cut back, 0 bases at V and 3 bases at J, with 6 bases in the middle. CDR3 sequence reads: CATSREPSYEQYF. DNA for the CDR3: TGTGCCACCAGCAGAGAGCCCAGCTACGAGCAGTACTTC.

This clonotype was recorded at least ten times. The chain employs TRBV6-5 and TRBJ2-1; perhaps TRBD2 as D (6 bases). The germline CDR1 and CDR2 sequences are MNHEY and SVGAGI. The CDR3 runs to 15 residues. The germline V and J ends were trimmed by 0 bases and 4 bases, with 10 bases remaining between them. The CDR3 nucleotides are TGTGCCAGCAGTTACTCTGCGGGAAGATACAATGAGCAGTTCTTC. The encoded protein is CASSYSAGRYNEQFF.

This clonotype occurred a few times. CDR3: CASSTERGTEAFF. CDR3 DNA sequence: TGTGCCAGCAGCACGGAAAGGGGCACTGAAGCTTTCTTT. The genes are TRBV6-1 and TRBJ1-1; possibly TRBD1 for D (5 bases). The CDR3 consists of 13 residues. Looked up from germline, CDR1 is MNHNS and CDR2 is SASEGT. Trimming took 6 bases from V and 4 from J, leaving 12 bases between them.

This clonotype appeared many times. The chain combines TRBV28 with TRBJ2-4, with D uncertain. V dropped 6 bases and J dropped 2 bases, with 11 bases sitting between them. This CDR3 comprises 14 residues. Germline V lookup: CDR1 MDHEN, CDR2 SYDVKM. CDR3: CASSLGGSKNIQYF. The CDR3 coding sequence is TGTGCCAGCAGCTTAGGTGGATCCAAAAACATTCAGTACTTC.